Shown below are 18 T cell receptor beta chains from a single sample sequenced in a study of blood T cell repertoires in COVID-19. Assay: immunoSEQ multiplex PCR; the TCRdb copy retains only in-frame clones and omits some. Altogether about 330,000 clones are present, more than 75% being singletons, with the ten largest covering approximately 5%. The specimen sequenced was PBMCs or T cells enriched from blood (not recorded which). These receptors were taken from a woman aged 25 to 45 who had recovered from COVID-19.

This chain uses TRBV4-2 with TRBJ1-1; TRBD1 is a possible D gene (5 bases). CDR1 LGHNA and CDR2 YNFKEQ come from the germline V gene. Between the trimmed V and J ends, which lost 1 base and 6 bases, there was a span of 12 bases. The CDR3 spans 14 residues. The CDR3 spells CASSQVQGRPEAFF. CDR3 bases: TGTGCCAGCAGCCAAGTTCAGGGTAGGCCTGAAGCTTTCTTT.

The genes are TRBV6-1 and TRBJ1-3, with a possible D match to TRBD1 (5 bases). The CDR3 consists of 14 residues. Germline V gene lookup returns CDR1 MNHNS and CDR2 SASEGT. Trimming shortened V by 3 bases and J by 0 bases, and 6 bases separated the two germline ends. This CDR3 is CASSDRVSGNTIYF. CDR3 nucleotides: TGTGCCAGCAGTGACAGGGTCTCTGGAAACACCATATATTTT.

The chain employs TRBV5-8 and TRBJ1-2; 12 bases match TRBD1. V was clipped by 4 bases and J by 4 bases; unmatched bases: 11. Germline assignment: CDR1 SGHTS and CDR2 YDEGEE. The CDR3 consists of 17 residues. Here the CDR3 DNA reads TGTGCCAGCAGCCCCGGGACAGGGGGCTATTTTAGCTATGGCTACACCTTC. The encoded protein is CASSPGTGGYFSYGYTF. Full variable domain (remainder filled in from reference TRBV5-8 and TRBJ1-2): EAGVTQSPTHLIKTRGQQATLRCSPISGHTSVYWYQQALGLGLQFLLWYDEGEERNRGNFPPRFSGRQFPNYSSELNVNALELEDSALYLCASSPGTGGYFSYGYTFGSGTRLTVV.

This chain uses TRBV20-1 with TRBJ1-4; D is uncertain. The CDR3 is 14 amino acids. The germline gives CDR1 DFQATT, CDR2 SNEGSKA (reference sequence). The V gene lost 3 bases and the J gene lost 7 bases, with 15 bases spanning the gap. CDR3 protein: CSASLPGSGEKLFF. CDR3 coding DNA: TGCAGTGCTAGTCTCCCGGGTTCGGGTGAAAAACTGTTTTTT.

This chain connects TRBV7-9 to TRBJ1-1, with D tentatively TRBD1 (6 bases). Trimming removed 4 bases at V and 3 bases at J, with 15 bases between. The germline CDR1 and CDR2 sequences are SEHNR and FQNEAQ (reference sequence). The CDR3 is 15 residues long. The CDR3: CASSSIWGGHTEAFF. CDR3 nucleotides: TGTGCCAGCAGCTCTATATGGGGGGGGCACACTGAAGCTTTCTTT.

V usage is TRBV10-1 and J usage is TRBJ2-7; D gene ambiguous. Germline CDR1 is WNHNN and CDR2 is SYGVQD (reference sequence). CDR3 length: 12 residues. Trimming stripped 3 bases from V and 3 bases from J, with 6 bases between. The CDR3 region is CASSDSYYEQYF. The DNA of the CDR3 is TGCGCCAGCAGTGACTCTTACTACGAGCAGTACTTC.

The genes are TRBV2 and TRBJ1-2, with D tentatively TRBD1 (6 bases). V was clipped by 8 bases and J by 4 bases, with 14 bases between them. Germline values: CDR1 SNHLY, CDR2 FYNNEI. The CDR3 runs to 13 residues. Here the CDR3 DNA reads TGTGCCAGCGGGCGGACAGTTCTCTATGGCTACACCTTC. It is translated as CASGRTVLYGYTF.

The chain combines TRBV3-1 (or the pseudogene TRBV3-2) with TRBJ2-3; 16 nucleotides line up with TRBD2. This CDR3 comprises 19 residues. The trim removed 3 bases at V and 4 bases at J, leaving 10 bases unmatched. Germline loops: CDR1 LGHDT, CDR2 YNNKEL (reference sequence). DNA of the CDR3: TGTGCCAGCAGCCAGGACCCGGGACTAGCGGGGGGGTTCGCAGATACGCAGTATTTT. Amino acids: CASSQDPGLAGGFADTQYF.

This chain connects TRBV19 to TRBJ1-2; no definite D call. Germline values: CDR1 LNHDA, CDR2 SQIVND (reference sequence). Trimming removed 3 bases from V and 2 bases from J, with 10 bases in between. The CDR3 sequence is 14 residues long. This chain's CDR3 is CASSMRRNNYGYTF. The CDR3 bases are TGTGCCAGTAGTATGAGGAGAAACAACTATGGCTACACCTTC.

This chain uses TRBV3-1 (or the pseudogene TRBV3-2) with TRBJ1-2; D unclear. Germline V gene data show CDR1 as LGHDT and CDR2 as YNNKEL (reference sequence). CDR3 length: 14 residues. V was trimmed by 3 bases and J by 0 bases, leaving 8 bases between them. CDR3 loop: CASSQLSSNYGYTF. CDR3 DNA: TGTGCCAGCAGCCAGCTCAGTTCTAACTATGGCTACACCTTC.

The rearrangement uses TRBV27 and TRBJ1-5; possible D gene TRBD1, 5 bases. Trimming left V 6 bases short and J 0 bases short, with 21 bases between. The CDR3 has 18 amino acids. The germline V gene has CDR1 MNHEY and CDR2 SMNVEV (reference sequence). CDR3 in DNA: TGTGCCAGCAGCCCGAGCCCGGACATTTGGTATAGCAATCAGCCCCAGCATTTT. Residues: CASSPSPDIWYSNQPQHF.

The V and J genes are TRBV5-6 and TRBJ1-1, with D perhaps TRBD1 (6 bases). V was clipped by 4 bases and J by 1 base, with 17 bases between them. The CDR3 sequence is 16 residues long. CDR1 and CDR2 (germline): SGHDT, YYEEEE. This CDR3 reads CASSLSTGLKNTEAFF. The DNA for the CDR3 is TGTGCCAGCAGCCTTTCAACAGGGTTGAAGAACACTGAAGCTTTCTTT. Combining the CDR3 with reference TRBV5-6 and TRBJ1-1 gives the whole variable domain DAGVTQSPTHLIKTRGQQVTLRCSPKSGHDTVSWYQQALGQGPQFIFQYYEEEERQRGNFPDRFSGHQFPNYSSELNVNALLLGDSALYLCASSLSTGLKNTEAFFGQGTRLTVV.

The V call is TRBV6-6, the J call TRBJ2-1; 11 nucleotides line up with TRBD2. CDR1 and CDR2 from the germline V gene are MNHNY and SVGAGI (reference sequence). The trim removed 2 bases at V and 8 bases at J, leaving 8 bases unmatched. This CDR3 comprises 16 residues. The CDR3 DNA reads as TGTGCCAGCAGTTACATAGCGGGGGGGCCTGTCGATGAGCAGTTCTTC. Its protein product is CASSYIAGGPVDEQFF.

The rearrangement links TRBV2 to TRBJ1-4, with D hard to call. CDR1 SNHLY and CDR2 FYNNEI come from the germline V gene. The CDR3 has 15 amino acids. V was trimmed by 3 bases and J by 8 bases, leaving 16 bases between them. CDR3 coding DNA: TGTGCCAGCAGTGAGAGAAGATGGGGAGAAGAAAAACTGTTTTTT. It translates to CASSERRWGEEKLFF. The variable domain in full, completed from reference TRBV2 and TRBJ1-4, reads EPEVTQTPSHQVTQMGQEVILRCVPISNHLYFYWYRQILGQKVEFLVSFYNNEISEKSEIFDDQFSVERPDGSNFTLKIRSTKLEDSAMYFCASSERRWGEEKLFFGSGTQLSVL.

The J gene is TRBJ2-5, the V gene TRBV20-1, with 12 bases matching TRBD2. The CDR3 has 16 residues. The V and J ends lost 6 bases and 5 bases, in that order; junction bases with no gene match: 13. Germline V gives CDR1 DFQATT, CDR2 SNEGSKA (reference sequence). CDR3 DNA sequence: TGCAGTGCCAGTAGGACTAGCGGGGTCCACGCCGAGACCCAGTACTTC. This translates into CSASRTSGVHAETQYF.

The CDR3 DNA sequence: TGTGCCAGCAGCTTAGCGGGGCGTAGGTCCTATAATTCACCCCTCCACTTT. This codes for CASSLAGRRSYNSPLHF. The V call is TRBV7-2, the J call TRBJ1-6; possibly TRBD1 for D (5 bases). V was trimmed by 0 bases and J by 1 base, leaving 10 bases between them. The CDR3 runs to 17 residues. Germline V lookup: CDR1 SGHTA, CDR2 FQGNSA.

This rearrangement joins TRBV29-1 to TRBJ2-1; possibly TRBD2 for D (6 bases). Deletions cut 2 bases from V and 4 bases from J, with 15 bases between. CDR3 length equals 15 residues. Germline CDR1 is SQVTM and CDR2 is ANQGSEA. The CDR3 DNA reads TGCAGCGTTGAAAGTCTTCCGGGGGAGTACAATGAGCAGTTCTTC. Translated, it gives CSVESLPGEYNEQFF.

The chain links TRBV4-2 to TRBJ1-2, with 8 bases lining up with TRBD1. The CDR3 contains 13 residues. Germline V CDR1 and CDR2: LGHNA, YNFKEQ. V dropped 5 bases and J dropped 1; count of bases not matched to a gene: 0. CDR3 residues: CASSDRGNYGYTF. The CDR3 DNA reads TGTGCCAGCAGCGACAGGGGTAACTATGGCTACACCTTC.